This T cell receptor beta chain was identified in a study of post-analysis software for immune sequencing data. The wider study: Relapsing-remitting, secondary progressive and progressive-relapsing forms made up the multiple sclerosis disease courses. Broader study findings: Normalized Chao1 diversity was significantly reduced in patients versus controls. Four to six TRBV segments, including TRBV5-6, TRBV5-1 and TRBV20-1, were more frequent in patients than controls. F-measure co-clustering was strong for batch-matched samples.

Unique molecular identifiers had been added to the TCR beta cDNA libraries. Input populations of roughly 0.9 to 10 million T cells gave rise to 500,000 or so cDNA molecules. Each CDR3 protein gets one entry after TCRdb re-called the PCR reads with MiXCR. The sample has hundreds of thousands of distinct CDR3 sequences, roughly 40% seen once. Germline V lookup: CDR1 MNHEY, CDR2 SVGEGT. The CDR3 is 15 residues long. Trimming at V came to 10 bases and at J to 1 base, leaving 7 bases not matched to a gene. About this clonotype itself: Its antigen is unknown.

The chain links TRBV6-2 or TRBV6-3 to TRBJ2-5; 12 bases are a match to TRBD2. Sequenced input: blood. This TCR came from a girl aged 5 to 17 with multiple sclerosis. The CDR3 nucleotides read TGTGCCATCCGACTAGCGGGGGCCCTCCAAGAGACCCAGTACTTC. This codes for CAIRLAGALQETQYF.